The rows below give T cell receptor beta chains drawn from one sample of a study of T-cell memory formation after mild COVID-19. MiXCR, run by TCRdb on the 5' RACE reads, gives a single entry per CDR3 protein. Seen here are roughly 300,000 distinct CDR3 sequences, around 8% observed once, and the top ten hold approximately 23%. The sample was PBMCs or a T cell subset sorted from them (not recorded which). These receptors came from a man in his late teens or twenties who had mild COVID-19 (a few samples of this study predate the infection). Cell type and time point are not known. Each CDR3 is given with its conserved first and last residue. Each record gives: CDR3 length, V gene, D gene, clone size, J gene, CDR3 protein, CDR3 DNA. A D gene is named only where the DNA matches it firmly. The size entry is marked missing in some rows and otherwise reads once, few, many or a size class.

>15|TRBV9|NA|few|TRBJ1-2
CASTPRETYNYGYTF
TGTGCCAGCACCCCGAGGGAGACATACAACTATGGCTACACCTTC
>13|TRBV20-1|NA|NA|TRBJ1-1
CSASGLGQGEAFF
TGCAGTGCAAGCGGGTTGGGGCAGGGGGAAGCTTTCTTT
>14|TRBV7-3|TRBD1|few|TRBJ2-7
CASSPSGDSYEQYF
TGTGCCAGCAGCCCTAGTGGGGACAGCTACGAGCAGTACTTC
>15|TRBV10-3|NA|many|TRBJ1-2
CAISESLWQGGGYTF
TGTGCCATCAGTGAGTCATTGTGGCAGGGCGGTGGCTACACCTTC
>17|TRBV6-5|TRBD1|NA|TRBJ1-1
CASSYEGGAGGRTEAFF
TGTGCCAGCAGTTATGAGGGGGGGGCAGGGGGTAGGACTGAAGCTTTCTTT
>13|TRBV6-5|NA|many|TRBJ1-1
CASSWGLRTEAFF
TGTGCCAGCAGTTGGGGGTTGCGGACTGAAGCTTTCTTT
>14|TRBV18|NA|many|TRBJ2-3
CASSPNDFTDTQYF
TGTGCCAGCTCACCAAACGACTTCACAGATACGCAGTATTTT
>13|TRBV20-1|NA|many|TRBJ2-4
CSAPSLAKNIQYF
TGCAGTGCTCCTTCCCTGGCCAAAAACATTCAGTACTTC
>16|TRBV7-6|NA|few|TRBJ2-5
CASSLNIQAGGETQYF
TGTGCCAGCAGCTTAAACATACAGGCCGGAGGGGAGACCCAGTACTTC
>13|TRBV11-2|TRBD1|NA|TRBJ2-2
CASRGTDTGELFF
TGTGCCAGCAGGGGGACAGACACCGGGGAGCTGTTTTTT
>13|TRBV7-6|NA|few|TRBJ2-5
CASSSGVGETQYF
TGTGCCAGCAGCTCAGGGGTGGGGGAGACCCAGTACTTC
>15|TRBV4-2|NA|NA|TRBJ2-7
CASTTNAVQVYEQYF
TGTGCCAGCACCACCAATGCGGTCCAGGTCTACGAGCAGTACTTC
>14|TRBV30|TRBD1|NA|TRBJ1-5
CAWSPGQGNQPQHF
TGTGCCTGGAGTCCGGGACAGGGCAATCAGCCCCAGCATTTT
>13|TRBV20-1|NA|NA|TRBJ2-7
CSANGLYTYEQYF
TGCAGTGCCAACGGTTTATATACCTACGAGCAGTACTTC
>17|TRBV7-2|TRBD2|NA|TRBJ2-1
CASSLALAGGSYNEQFF
TGTGCCAGCAGCTTAGCGCTGGCGGGGGGTTCCTACAATGAGCAGTTCTTC
>13|TRBV29-1|NA|NA|TRBJ1-1
CSVERGVNTEAFF
TGCAGCGTTGAAAGAGGGGTGAACACTGAAGCTTTCTTT
>15|TRBV29-1|TRBD1|NA|TRBJ2-5
CSAFGGQKYQETQYF
TGCAGCGCGTTTGGGGGACAGAAGTACCAAGAGACCCAGTACTTC
>15|TRBV5-1|NA|few|TRBJ2-3
CASSWGNEITDTQYF
TGCGCCAGCAGCTGGGGCAATGAGATCACAGATACGCAGTATTTT
>17|TRBV18|NA|few|TRBJ2-6
CASSQGRAVSGANVLTF
TGTGCCAGCTCTCAGGGTCGGGCGGTCTCTGGGGCCAACGTCCTGACTTTC
>13|TRBV12-3/TRBV12-4|NA|NA|TRBJ2-5
CASSRTEEETQYF
TGTGCCAGCAGCCGGACAGAAGAAGAGACCCAGTACTTC
>13|TRBV6-1|NA|few|TRBJ1-1
CASRAQGGDEAFF
TGTGCCAGCAGGGCTCAGGGAGGGGATGAAGCTTTCTTT
>15|TRBV6-4|NA|NA|TRBJ2-3
CASSDSLGGTDTQYF
TGTGCCAGCAGTGACTCCCTAGGCGGCACAGATACGCAGTATTTT
>15|TRBV20-1|TRBD1|few|TRBJ2-3
CSARVRDRVTDTQYF
TGCAGTGCTAGGGTGCGGGACAGGGTCACAGATACGCAGTATTTT
>16|TRBV29-1|NA|NA|TRBJ2-2
CSVETFDRTNTGELFF
TGCAGCGTTGAAACCTTTGACAGAACGAACACCGGGGAGCTGTTTTTT
>14|TRBV3-1|NA|NA|TRBJ2-5
CASSQDVAEGTQYF
TGTGCCAGCAGCCAAGATGTCGCAGAAGGGACCCAGTACTTC
>15|TRBV18|TRBD1|NA|TRBJ1-3
CASSRQGLSGNTIYF
TGTGCCAGCTCCCGACAGGGCCTCTCTGGAAACACCATATATTTT
>12|TRBV4-3|NA|NA|TRBJ2-1
CASSQVREEQFF
TGCGCCAGCAGCCAAGTAAGGGAGGAGCAGTTCTTC
>14|TRBV27|TRBD1|few|TRBJ2-1
CASSWVQGATEQFF
TGTGCCAGCAGTTGGGTACAGGGGGCAACTGAGCAGTTCTTC
>16|TRBV12-3/TRBV12-4|NA|NA|TRBJ1-1
CASSPYSQGRNTEAFF
TGTGCCAGCAGTCCTTACTCACAGGGACGCAACACTGAAGCTTTCTTT
>15|TRBV9|NA|few|TRBJ2-5
CASSDKGFPQETQYF
TGTGCCAGCAGCGATAAGGGTTTCCCCCAAGAGACCCAGTACTTC
>16|TRBV5-1|NA|many|TRBJ2-5
CASSLIARTIQETQYF
TGCGCCAGCAGCTTGATTGCTAGGACTATCCAAGAGACCCAGTACTTC
>15|TRBV19|NA|NA|TRBJ1-1
CASRTAPLRNTEAFF
TGTGCCAGCAGGACAGCCCCACTCAGGAACACTGAAGCTTTCTTT
>14|TRBV24-1|NA|NA|TRBJ1-5
CATSETGAEKPQHF
TGTGCCACCAGCGAAACAGGAGCTGAGAAGCCCCAGCATTTT
>14|TRBV5-1|TRBD1|many|TRBJ2-1
CASSSGQGGDEQFF
TGCGCCAGCAGCTCGGGACAGGGGGGGGATGAGCAGTTCTTC
>15|TRBV6-1|TRBD1|NA|TRBJ2-1
CASSVQGASYNEQFF
TGTGCCAGCAGTGTCCAGGGGGCATCCTACAATGAGCAGTTCTTC
>13|TRBV12-3/TRBV12-4|NA|NA|TRBJ2-3
CASKTRVTDTQYF
TGTGCCAGCAAGACGAGGGTCACAGATACGCAGTATTTT
>13|TRBV20-1|NA|few|TRBJ2-5
CSAVTGPQETQYF
TGCAGTGCTGTTACGGGACCCCAAGAGACCCAGTACTTC
>14|TRBV3-1|NA|NA|TRBJ1-6
CASRETGRNSPLHF
TGTGCCAGCAGGGAGACAGGAAGAAATTCACCCCTCCACTTT
>13|TRBV12-3/TRBV12-4|NA|many|TRBJ1-2
CASSPGLTVGYTF
TGTGCCAGCAGCCCGGGCCTAACCGTTGGCTACACCTTC
>15|TRBV15|NA|many|TRBJ1-2
CATSRDREGYRGYTF
TGTGCCACCAGCAGAGATCGGGAGGGGTACCGTGGCTACACCTTC
>16|TRBV7-2|NA|NA|TRBJ2-5
CASSPMDYLYQETQYF
TGTGCCAGCAGCCCGATGGACTATCTGTACCAAGAGACCCAGTACTTC
>15|TRBV5-1|NA|few|TRBJ1-4
CASSLEAKLNEKLFF
TGCGCCAGCAGCTTGGAGGCAAAGCTTAATGAAAAACTGTTTTTT
>14|TRBV6-1|TRBD2|few|TRBJ2-3
CASSAGGIADTQYF
TGTGCCAGCAGTGCGGGGGGGATCGCAGATACGCAGTATTTT
>16|TRBV25-1|NA|NA|TRBJ1-1
CASSEYSGGMSTEAFF
TGTGCCAGCAGTGAATACAGTGGGGGGATGAGCACTGAAGCTTTCTTT
>12|TRBV5-1|NA|many|TRBJ1-2
CASSGDIVGYTF
TGCGCCAGCAGCGGGGACATCGTTGGCTACACCTTC
>16|TRBV7-9|NA|NA|TRBJ2-2
CASSLKSRTNTGELFF
TGTGCCAGCAGCCTAAAGTCCAGGACGAACACCGGGGAGCTGTTTTTT
>15|TRBV7-9|TRBD1|NA|TRBJ2-5
CASSFGTGSQETQYF
TGTGCCAGCAGCTTCGGGACAGGGAGCCAAGAGACCCAGTACTTC
>14|TRBV7-2|NA|many|TRBJ2-2
CASSVQQGRGELFF
TGTGCCAGCAGCGTACAACAGGGTCGCGGGGAGCTGTTTTTT
>17|TRBV9|NA|NA|TRBJ2-6
CASSAGTPRSGANVLTF
TGTGCCAGCAGCGCTGGGACTCCCAGGAGTGGGGCCAACGTCCTGACTTTC
>13|TRBV5-1|NA|many|TRBJ1-2
CASSPSTEHGYTF
TGCGCCAGCAGCCCGTCGACAGAACATGGCTACACCTTC
>14|TRBV7-2|NA|few|TRBJ2-2
CASSAGTSTGELFF
TGTGCCAGCAGCGCAGGGACCTCTACCGGGGAGCTGTTTTTT
>17|TRBV5-1|TRBD2|few|TRBJ2-3
CASSPGTSGGNSDTQYF
TGCGCCAGCAGCCCGGGGACTAGCGGGGGGAATTCAGATACGCAGTATTTT
>14|TRBV27|TRBD1|NA|TRBJ2-1
CASGRTGLPDEQFF
TGTGCCAGCGGGAGGACAGGGCTCCCTGATGAGCAGTTCTTC